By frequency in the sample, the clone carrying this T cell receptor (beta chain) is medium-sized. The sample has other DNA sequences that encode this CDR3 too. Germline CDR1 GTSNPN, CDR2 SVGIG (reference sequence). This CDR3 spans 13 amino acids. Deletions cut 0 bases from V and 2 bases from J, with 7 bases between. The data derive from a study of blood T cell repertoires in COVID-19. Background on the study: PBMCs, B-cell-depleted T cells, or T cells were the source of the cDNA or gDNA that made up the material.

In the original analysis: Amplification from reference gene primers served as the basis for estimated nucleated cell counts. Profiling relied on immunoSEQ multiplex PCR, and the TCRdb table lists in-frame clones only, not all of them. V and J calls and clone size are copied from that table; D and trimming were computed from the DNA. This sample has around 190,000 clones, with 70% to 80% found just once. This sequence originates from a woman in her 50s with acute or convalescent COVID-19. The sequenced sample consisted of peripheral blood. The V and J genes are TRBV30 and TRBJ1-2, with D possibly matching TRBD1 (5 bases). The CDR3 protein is CAWSVQANYGYTF. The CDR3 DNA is TGTGCCTGGAGTGTACAGGCGAACTATGGCTACACCTTC.